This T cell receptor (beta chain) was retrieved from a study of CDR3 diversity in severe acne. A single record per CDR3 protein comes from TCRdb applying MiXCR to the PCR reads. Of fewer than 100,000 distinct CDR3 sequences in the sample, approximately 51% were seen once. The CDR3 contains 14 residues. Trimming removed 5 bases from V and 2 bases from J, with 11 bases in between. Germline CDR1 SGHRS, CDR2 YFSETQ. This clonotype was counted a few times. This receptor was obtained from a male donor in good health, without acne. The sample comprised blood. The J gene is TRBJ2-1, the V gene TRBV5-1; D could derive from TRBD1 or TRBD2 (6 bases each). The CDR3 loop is CASRGGSAYNEQFF. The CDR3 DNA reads TGCGCCAGCAGGGGGGGCAGTGCCTACAATGAGCAGTTCTTC.